Listed below are T cell receptor beta chains from one sample, sequenced in a study of cytomegalovirus exposure and HLA in healthy donors. The repertoire was sequenced with immunoSEQ multiplex PCR; TCRdb's copy has only in-frame clones and lacks some. The sample contains about 140,000 clones, around 81% of which appear only once. The material sequenced was PBMCs. The receptors were gathered from a middle-aged man in good health and CMV-seropositive. CDR3s include the opening cysteine and the closing phenylalanine or tryptophan. Fields, in order: V gene, clone size, J gene, D gene, CDR3 protein, CDR3 DNA. D genes are given only for firm matches. Only part of the rows carry a size: once, few, many, or a class if the clone is expanded.

V gene: TRBV27; clone size: .; J gene: TRBJ1-6; D gene: TRBD1; CDR3 protein: CASSLSGQSFNSPLHF; CDR3 DNA: TGTGCCAGCAGTTTATCGGGACAGAGTTTTAATTCACCCCTCCACTTT
V gene: TRBV4-2; clone size: few; J gene: TRBJ2-1; D gene: TRBD2; CDR3 protein: CASSQTGTSGGNEQFF; CDR3 DNA: TGTGCCAGCAGCCAAACCGGGACTAGCGGGGGCAATGAGCAGTTCTTC
V gene: TRBV7-9; clone size: .; J gene: TRBJ1-2; D gene: .; CDR3 protein: CASSAETGFYGYTF; CDR3 DNA: TGTGCCAGCAGCGCGGAAACAGGGTTCTATGGCTACACCTTC
V gene: TRBV6-1; clone size: .; J gene: TRBJ2-7; D gene: TRBD1; CDR3 protein: CASSAPHDRAVKYEQYF; CDR3 DNA: TGTGCCAGCAGTGCTCCCCACGACAGGGCAGTAAAGTACGAGCAGTACTTC
V gene: TRBV29-1; clone size: .; J gene: TRBJ2-2; D gene: .; CDR3 protein: CSGGPGVGELFF; CDR3 DNA: TGCAGCGGCGGACCGGGGGTCGGGGAGCTGTTTTTT
V gene: TRBV7-9; clone size: .; J gene: TRBJ1-1; D gene: .; CDR3 protein: CASSRTLNTEAFF; CDR3 DNA: TGTGCCAGCTCCAGGACTCTGAACACTGAAGCTTTCTTT
V gene: TRBV19; clone size: .; J gene: TRBJ2-2; D gene: .; CDR3 protein: CASSGHRSNTGELFF; CDR3 DNA: TGTGCCAGTTCGGGACACCGCTCGAACACCGGGGAGCTGTTTTTT
V gene: TRBV6-6; clone size: .; J gene: TRBJ2-7; D gene: TRBD1; CDR3 protein: CASSSSTGTNDEQYF; CDR3 DNA: TGTGCCAGCAGTTCCTCGACAGGGACCAACGACGAGCAGTACTTC
V gene: TRBV7-2; clone size: .; J gene: TRBJ1-4; D gene: .; CDR3 protein: CASSLRVPGGRATNEKLFF; CDR3 DNA: TGTGCCAGCAGCTTAAGGGTTCCTGGGGGCAGAGCAACTAATGAAAAACTGTTTTTT
V gene: TRBV10-3; clone size: .; J gene: TRBJ2-2; D gene: TRBD2; CDR3 protein: CAINGGAWTGELFF; CDR3 DNA: TGTGCCATCAACGGGGGGGCCTGGACCGGGGAGCTGTTTTTT
V gene: TRBV15; clone size: .; J gene: TRBJ2-7; D gene: TRBD1; CDR3 protein: CATSRDRGYEQYF; CDR3 DNA: TGTGCCACCAGCAGAGACAGGGGGTACGAGCAGTACTTC
V gene: TRBV6-5; clone size: .; J gene: TRBJ2-2; D gene: TRBD2; CDR3 protein: CASKGTTSTGELFF; CDR3 DNA: TGTGCCAGCAAGGGGACTACCTCCACCGGGGAGCTGTTTTTT
V gene: TRBV5-4; clone size: .; J gene: TRBJ2-1; D gene: .; CDR3 protein: CASSLGGGLYNEQFF; CDR3 DNA: TGTGCCAGCAGCTTGGGAGGGGGTCTCTACAATGAGCAGTTCTTC
V gene: TRBV6-5; clone size: .; J gene: TRBJ2-7; D gene: TRBD1; CDR3 protein: CASSPDRGSSYEQYF; CDR3 DNA: TGTGCCAGCAGCCCGGACAGGGGGAGCTCCTACGAGCAGTACTTC
V gene: TRBV6-1; clone size: .; J gene: TRBJ2-5; D gene: TRBD2; CDR3 protein: CASSGLSGGIQETQYF; CDR3 DNA: TGTGCCAGCAGTGGACTTAGCGGGGGGATCCAAGAGACCCAGTACTTC
V gene: TRBV11-2; clone size: few; J gene: TRBJ1-1; D gene: .; CDR3 protein: CASSHFTGITEAFF; CDR3 DNA: TGTGCCAGCAGCCATTTTACGGGGATCACTGAAGCTTTCTTT
V gene: TRBV5-1; clone size: once; J gene: TRBJ1-1; D gene: .; CDR3 protein: CASSQLQGLNTEAFF; CDR3 DNA: TGCGCCAGCAGCCAATTACAGGGATTGAACACTGAAGCTTTCTTT
V gene: TRBV12-2; clone size: once; J gene: TRBJ1-5; D gene: .; CDR3 protein: CASRPDRNQPQHF; CDR3 DNA: TGTGCAAGTCGCCCCGATCGGAATCAGCCCCAGCATTTT
V gene: TRBV30; clone size: .; J gene: TRBJ1-6; D gene: TRBD1; CDR3 protein: CAWSEGQSPFHF; CDR3 DNA: TGTGCCTGGAGTGAGGGACAGTCGCCCTTCCACTTT
V gene: TRBV6-5; clone size: .; J gene: TRBJ1-3; D gene: .; CDR3 protein: CASRGGLSSGNTIYF; CDR3 DNA: TGTGCCAGCAGAGGAGGGCTGAGCTCTGGAAACACCATATATTTT
V gene: TRBV14; clone size: once; J gene: TRBJ1-1; D gene: TRBD1; CDR3 protein: CASSRIGQGGTEAFF; CDR3 DNA: TGTGCCAGCAGCCGAATCGGACAGGGAGGCACTGAAGCTTTCTTT
V gene: TRBV5-1; clone size: .; J gene: TRBJ1-1; D gene: .; CDR3 protein: CASSLELRSTEAFF; CDR3 DNA: TGCGCCAGCAGCTTGGAACTAAGGTCCACTGAAGCTTTCTTT
V gene: TRBV27; clone size: .; J gene: TRBJ1-2; D gene: TRBD1; CDR3 protein: CASSLRTGLFGYTF; CDR3 DNA: TGTGCCAGCAGTCTGCGGACAGGACTATTTGGCTACACCTTC
V gene: TRBV5-4; clone size: .; J gene: TRBJ2-3; D gene: .; CDR3 protein: CASSSTASTDTQYF; CDR3 DNA: TGTGCCAGCAGCTCGACAGCTAGCACAGATACGCAGTATTTT
V gene: TRBV25-1; clone size: .; J gene: TRBJ2-5; D gene: TRBD1; CDR3 protein: CASSGSDRGQETQYF; CDR3 DNA: TGTGCCAGCAGTGGATCGGACAGGGGGCAAGAGACCCAGTACTTC
V gene: TRBV28; clone size: .; J gene: TRBJ2-2; D gene: TRBD1; CDR3 protein: CASSLGWDRLNTGELFF; CDR3 DNA: TGTGCCAGCAGTTTGGGGTGGGACAGGCTAAACACCGGGGAGCTGTTTTTT
V gene: TRBV28; clone size: .; J gene: TRBJ2-3; D gene: TRBD2; CDR3 protein: CASSLQTSGKGVDTQYF; CDR3 DNA: TGTGCCAGCAGTTTACAGACTAGCGGGAAGGGGGTAGATACGCAGTATTTT